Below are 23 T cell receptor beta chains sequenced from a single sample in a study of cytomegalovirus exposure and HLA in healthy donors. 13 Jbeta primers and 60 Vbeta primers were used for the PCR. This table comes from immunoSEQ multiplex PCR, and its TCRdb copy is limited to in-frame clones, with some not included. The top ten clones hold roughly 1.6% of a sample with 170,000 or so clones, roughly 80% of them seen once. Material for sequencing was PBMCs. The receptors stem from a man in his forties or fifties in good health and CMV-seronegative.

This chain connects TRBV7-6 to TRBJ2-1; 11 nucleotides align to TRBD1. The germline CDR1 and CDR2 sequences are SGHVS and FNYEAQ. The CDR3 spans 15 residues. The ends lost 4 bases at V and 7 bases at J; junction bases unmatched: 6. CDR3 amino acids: CASSSGQGAWNEQFF. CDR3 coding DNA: TGTGCCAGCAGCTCCGGACAGGGGGCATGGAATGAGCAGTTCTTC.

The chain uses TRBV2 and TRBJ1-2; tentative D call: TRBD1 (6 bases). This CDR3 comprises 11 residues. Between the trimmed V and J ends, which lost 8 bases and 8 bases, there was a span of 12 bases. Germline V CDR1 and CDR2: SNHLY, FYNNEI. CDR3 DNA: TGTGCCAGCGGGGGGGCTAGAGGCTACACCTTC. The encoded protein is CASGGARGYTF.

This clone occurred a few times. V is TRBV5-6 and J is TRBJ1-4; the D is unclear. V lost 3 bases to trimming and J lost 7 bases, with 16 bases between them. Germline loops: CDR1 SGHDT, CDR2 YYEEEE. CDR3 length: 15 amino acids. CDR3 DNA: TGTGCCAGCAGCTCCTTCGGAGGCCGGGGTGAAAAACTGTTTTTT. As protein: CASSSFGGRGEKLFF.

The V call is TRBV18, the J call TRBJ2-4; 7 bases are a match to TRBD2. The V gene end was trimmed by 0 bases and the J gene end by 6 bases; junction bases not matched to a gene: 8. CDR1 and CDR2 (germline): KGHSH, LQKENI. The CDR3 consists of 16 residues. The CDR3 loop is CASSPPGGKVRNIQYF. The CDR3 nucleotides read TGTGCCAGCTCACCACCGGGAGGGAAAGTGAGAAACATTCAGTACTTC.

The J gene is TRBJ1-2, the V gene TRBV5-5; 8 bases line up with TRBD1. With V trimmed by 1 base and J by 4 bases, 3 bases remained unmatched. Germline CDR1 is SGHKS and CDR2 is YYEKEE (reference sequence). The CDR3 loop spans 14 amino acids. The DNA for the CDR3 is TGTGCCAGCAGCTTGCAGGGGGCGCGCTATGGCTACACCTTC. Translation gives CASSLQGARYGYTF.

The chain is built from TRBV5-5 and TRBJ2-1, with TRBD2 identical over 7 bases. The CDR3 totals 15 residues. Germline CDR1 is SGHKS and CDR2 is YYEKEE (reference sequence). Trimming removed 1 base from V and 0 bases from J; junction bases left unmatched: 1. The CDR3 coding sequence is TGTGCCAGCAGCTTGCTAGCGGCCTCCTACAATGAGCAGTTCTTC. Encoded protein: CASSLLAASYNEQFF.

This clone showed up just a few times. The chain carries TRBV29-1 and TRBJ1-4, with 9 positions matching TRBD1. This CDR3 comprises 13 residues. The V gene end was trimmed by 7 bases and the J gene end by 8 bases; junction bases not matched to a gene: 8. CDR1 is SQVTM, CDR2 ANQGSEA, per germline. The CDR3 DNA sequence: TGCAGCGCCACGGGACAGGGAGGGGAAAAACTGTTTTTT. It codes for CSATGQGGEKLFF.

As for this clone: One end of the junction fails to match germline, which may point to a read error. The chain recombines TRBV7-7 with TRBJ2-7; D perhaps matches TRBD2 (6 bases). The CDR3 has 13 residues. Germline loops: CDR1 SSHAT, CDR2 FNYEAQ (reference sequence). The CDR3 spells CASSLTSRDEQYF. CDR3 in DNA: TGTGCTAGCAGCTTAACTAGCAGAGACGAGCAGTACTTC. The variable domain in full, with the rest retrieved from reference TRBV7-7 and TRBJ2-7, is GAGVSQSPRYKVTKRGQDVTLRCDPISSHATLYWYQQALGQGPEFLTYFNYEAQPDKSGLPSDRFSAERPEGSISTLTIQRTEQRDSAMYRCASSLTSRDEQYFGPGTRLTVT.

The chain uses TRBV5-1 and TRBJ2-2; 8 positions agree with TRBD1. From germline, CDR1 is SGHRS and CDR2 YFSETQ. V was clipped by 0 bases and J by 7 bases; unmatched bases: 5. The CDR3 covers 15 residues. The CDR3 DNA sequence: TGCGCCAGCAGCTTGGCGCCAGGGGGCAACGGGGAGCTGTTTTTT. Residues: CASSLAPGGNGELFF.

CDR3 sequence (DNA): TGTGCCAGCAGTAAAACTCGGGACTCCCCTCGGGGGCAGTACTTC. Translating gives CASSKTRDSPRGQYF. The gene calls are TRBV27 and TRBJ2-7, with D perhaps TRBD2 (6 bases). V was pared by 5 bases and J by 9 bases, with 23 bases between. The length of the CDR3 is 15 residues. Germline assignment: CDR1 MNHEY and CDR2 SMNVEV (reference sequence).

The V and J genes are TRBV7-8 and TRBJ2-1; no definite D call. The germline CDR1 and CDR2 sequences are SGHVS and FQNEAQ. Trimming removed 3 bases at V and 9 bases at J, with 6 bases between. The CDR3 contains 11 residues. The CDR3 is CASSLAGEQFF. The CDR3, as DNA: TGTGCCAGCAGCTTGGCTGGTGAGCAGTTCTTC.

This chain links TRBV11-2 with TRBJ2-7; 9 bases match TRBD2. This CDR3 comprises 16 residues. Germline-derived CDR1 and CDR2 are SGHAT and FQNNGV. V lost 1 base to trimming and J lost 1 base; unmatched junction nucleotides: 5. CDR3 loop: CASSLVTLAGSYEQYF. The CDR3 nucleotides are TGTGCCAGCAGCTTAGTAACCCTAGCGGGATCCTACGAGCAGTACTTC.

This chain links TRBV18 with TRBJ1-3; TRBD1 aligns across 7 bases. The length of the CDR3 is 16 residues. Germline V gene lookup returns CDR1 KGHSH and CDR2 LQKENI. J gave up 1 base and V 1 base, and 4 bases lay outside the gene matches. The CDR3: CASSPRQGESGNTIYF. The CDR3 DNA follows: TGTGCCAGCTCACCACGACAGGGAGAATCTGGAAACACCATATATTTT.

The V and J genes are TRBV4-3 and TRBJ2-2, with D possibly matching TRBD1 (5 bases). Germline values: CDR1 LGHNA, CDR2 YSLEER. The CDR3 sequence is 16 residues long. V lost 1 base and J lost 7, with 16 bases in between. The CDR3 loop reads CASSQGRSRVGGELFF. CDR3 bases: TGCGCCAGCAGCCAAGGTAGATCCAGGGTCGGCGGGGAGCTGTTTTTT.

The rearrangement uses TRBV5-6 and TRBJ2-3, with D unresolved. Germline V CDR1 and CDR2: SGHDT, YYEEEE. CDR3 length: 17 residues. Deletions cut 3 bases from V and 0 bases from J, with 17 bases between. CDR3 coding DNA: TGTGCCAGCAGCTCCCCACAGTGGGCAGCTAGCACAGATACGCAGTATTTT. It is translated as CASSSPQWAASTDTQYF.

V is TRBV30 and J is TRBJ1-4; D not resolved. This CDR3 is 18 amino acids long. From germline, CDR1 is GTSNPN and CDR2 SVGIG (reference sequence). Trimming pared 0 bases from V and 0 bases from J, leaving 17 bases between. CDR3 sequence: CAWSVLFGSLATNEKLFF. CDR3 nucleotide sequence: TGTGCCTGGAGTGTATTGTTCGGGTCCCTTGCAACTAATGAAAAACTGTTTTTT.

CDR3 bases: TGTGCCAGCAGTCGGACTAGCCGCGAGCAGTACTTC. This codes for CASSRTSREQYF. The chain combines TRBV2 with TRBJ2-7; 8 nucleotides align to TRBD2. After removal of 5 bases from V and 6 bases from J, the junction contained 3 bases not matched to a gene. This CDR3 is 12 amino acids long. Per germline, CDR1 SNHLY and CDR2 FYNNEI.

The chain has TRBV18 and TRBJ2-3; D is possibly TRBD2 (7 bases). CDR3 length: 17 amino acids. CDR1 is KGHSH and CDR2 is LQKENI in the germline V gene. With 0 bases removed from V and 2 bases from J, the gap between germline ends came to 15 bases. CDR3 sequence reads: CASSPPRGGDPTDTQYF. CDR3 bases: TGTGCCAGCTCACCACCGAGGGGGGGAGACCCCACAGATACGCAGTATTTT.

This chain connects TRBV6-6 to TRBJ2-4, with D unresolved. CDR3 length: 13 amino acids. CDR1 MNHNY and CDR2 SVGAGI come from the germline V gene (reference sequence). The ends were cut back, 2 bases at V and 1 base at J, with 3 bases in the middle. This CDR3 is CASSYAAKNIQYF. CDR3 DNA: TGTGCCAGCAGTTACGCGGCCAAAAACATTCAGTACTTC.

The CDR3 DNA reads TGTGCCAGCAGGGAAAAACCCCAGGGGGGCAGCGAGCAGTTCTTC. Translating it yields CASREKPQGGSEQFF. The chain uses TRBV2 and TRBJ2-1; TRBD1 might be the D (7 bases). Germline V gives CDR1 SNHLY, CDR2 FYNNEI. The ends were cut back, 6 bases at V and 10 bases at J, with 22 bases in the middle. The CDR3 loop spans 15 amino acids.

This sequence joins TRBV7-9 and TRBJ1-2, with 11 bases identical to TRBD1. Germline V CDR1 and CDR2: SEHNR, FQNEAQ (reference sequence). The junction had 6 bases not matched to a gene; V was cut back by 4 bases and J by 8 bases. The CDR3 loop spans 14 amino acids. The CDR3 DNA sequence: TGTGCCAGCAGCTCCCCCGGGACAGGGGGAGGCTACACCTTC. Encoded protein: CASSSPGTGGGYTF.

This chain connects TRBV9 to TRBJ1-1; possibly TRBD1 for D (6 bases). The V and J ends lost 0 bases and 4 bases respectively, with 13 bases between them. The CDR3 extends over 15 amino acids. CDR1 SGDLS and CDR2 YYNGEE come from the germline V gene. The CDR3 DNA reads TGTGCCAGCAGCGTAGGTCCAGGGGTTGGCACTGAAGCTTTCTTT. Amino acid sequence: CASSVGPGVGTEAFF.

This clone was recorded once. CDR3 region: CASSPQGLQGYTF. In DNA, the CDR3 is TGTGCCAGCAGCCCTCAGGGGCTTCAGGGCTACACCTTC. The chain joins TRBV5-6 to TRBJ1-2; maybe TRBD1 (6 bases). Germline-derived CDR1 and CDR2 are SGHDT and YYEEEE. V was cut by 4 bases and J by 8 bases, with 15 bases left in between. The CDR3 runs 13 residues.